This TCR beta chain derives from a study of cytomegalovirus exposure and HLA in healthy donors. There are 13 residues in the CDR3. Germline lookup yields CDR1 KGHSH and CDR2 LQKENI. V was shortened by 2 bases and J by 4 bases, with 8 bases between the two germline ends. PCR employed 60 Vbeta and 13 Jbeta primers. Profiled with immunoSEQ multiplex PCR; TCRdb holds only in-frame clones, not every one. The sample records a few hundred thousand clones, over 90% being singletons. The sequencing sample was made of PBMCs. The gene calls are TRBV18 and TRBJ1-1; the D is unclear. The source is a girl between 2 and 10 years old in good health and CMV-seronegative. In DNA form, the CDR3 reads TGTGCCAGCTCACCAAAGCTCGGCACTGAAGCTTTCTTT. Amino acids: CASSPKLGTEAFF.